The entry below describes one T cell receptor (beta chain). The specificity of this receptor is unknown. Nothing much larger sits one base from this clone, and base qualities are not available. This sample is drawn from a study of blood T cell repertoires in COVID-19 (dated by TCRdb to the early 2020s). About the full investigation: Samples from collaborators originated in the United States, Italy and Spain and spanned both the acute and convalescent phases of COVID-19. Deeply sampled blood TCRbeta repertoires from subjects exposed to, actively infected with, or recovered from COVID-19 were included in the dataset. The samples were drawn from two sources: the first 160 participants of the ongoing ImmuneRACE study, and 1,000 to 1,500 subjects contributed by 6 global collaborators. The repertoires were released in a freely available public database intended as a resource for research on the immune response to SARS-CoV-2. Nearly every sample came with metadata listing a de-identified subject ID, COVID-19 status, age in years and sex. Where HLA class I and class II types were available, the types were taken from metadata supplied by the sample provider, not from assay-based typing. The material from the prospective study consisted of cDNA or gDNA derived from T cells, B-cell-depleted T cells, or PBMCs.

Results and caveats for the whole study, not just this receptor: The amount of clinical and demographic metadata varied by source and participant and was provided uncurated.

Participants in the prospective study were enrolled through a virtual design, were aged about 18 to 100 years, and lived in approximately 25 United States geographic areas. To assign participants to cohorts, the prospective study relied on clinical history that participants themselves reported in a screening survey and a study questionnaire. Exposed participants had been in contact, within 2 weeks of entering the study, with a person who had a PCR-confirmed or clinician-diagnosed case of COVID-19. Mobile phlebotomists in the prospective study collected whole blood, serum and a nasopharyngeal or oropharyngeal swab from every participant. Additional blood draws and questionnaires over an approximately two-month period could optionally be provided by prospective study participants. Blood samples from the prospective study were shipped frozen or at room temperature prior to DNA extraction. V is trimmed back by 1 base and J by 7 bases, and the junction contains 4 bases that no gene match accounts for. CDR1 and CDR2 (SGHRS, YFSETQ) derive from the germline V gene. The cysteine opens and the phenylalanine closes a CDR3 of 14 amino acids. Only the CDR3 part of the read is kept: 42 bases, read in frame from the first base.

TCRbeta CDR3 regions were amplified from genomic DNA using the immunoSEQ Assay, a bias-controlled multiplex PCR. In the source study's methods: Nucleated cell counts per sample were estimated from amplification of reference gene primers within the assay. To quantify the absolute abundance of each unique TCRbeta CDR3 rearrangement, sequence reads were collapsed and filtered. For each sample, productive Simpson clonality was calculated as the square root of Simpson's diversity index across productive rearrangements. TCRdb took this table from immuneACCESS and kept in-frame rearrangements with V and J called. Such tables lack part of the clones; where checked against another copy, unresolved V genes explain under half of the gap, and the rest is unexplained. The V and J calls and clone size are taken from that table; D and trimming were inferred from the DNA. The sample records approximately 300,000 clones, 85% to 95% of which are singletons. Of the sample, roughly 3.9% is held by the ten largest clones.

The sequencing input was PBMCs or T cells enriched from blood (not recorded which). Recombination connected TRBV5-1 to TRBJ1-2; 10 bases in the junction line up with TRBD1. This TCR was sampled from a woman aged 25 to 39 who had been exposed to COVID-19. In nucleotides, the sequence is TGCGCCAGCAGCTTGCTTGACAGGGGGCTTGGCTACACCTTC. Translated, this is CASSLLDRGLGYTF.